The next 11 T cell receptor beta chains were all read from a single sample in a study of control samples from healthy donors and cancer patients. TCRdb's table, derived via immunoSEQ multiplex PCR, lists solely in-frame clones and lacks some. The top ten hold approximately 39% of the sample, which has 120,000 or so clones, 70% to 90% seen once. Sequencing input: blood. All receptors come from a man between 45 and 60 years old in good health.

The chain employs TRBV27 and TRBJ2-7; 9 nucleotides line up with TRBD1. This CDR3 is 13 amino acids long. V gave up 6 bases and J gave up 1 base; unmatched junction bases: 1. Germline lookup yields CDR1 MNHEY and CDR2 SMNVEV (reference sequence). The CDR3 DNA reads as TGTGCCAGCAGGGACAGGGGTTCCTACGAGCAGTACTTC. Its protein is CASRDRGSYEQYF.

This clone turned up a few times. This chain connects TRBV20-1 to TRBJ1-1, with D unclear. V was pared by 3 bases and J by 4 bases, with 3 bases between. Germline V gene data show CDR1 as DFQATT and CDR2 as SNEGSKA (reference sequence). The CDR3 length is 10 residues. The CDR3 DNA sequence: TGCAGTGCTAGCTCCACTGAAGCTTTCTTT. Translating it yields CSASSTEAFF.

The CDR3: CASSLGQTLNTEAFF. CDR3 nucleotides: TGTGCCAGCAGCTTGGGTCAGACTCTGAACACTGAAGCTTTCTTT. V and J are TRBV5-5 and TRBJ1-1; D gene unclear. The CDR3 is 15 amino acids. V lost 0 bases, J lost 0 bases, and 9 bases lay in between. CDR1 is SGHKS and CDR2 is YYEKEE in the germline V gene (reference sequence).

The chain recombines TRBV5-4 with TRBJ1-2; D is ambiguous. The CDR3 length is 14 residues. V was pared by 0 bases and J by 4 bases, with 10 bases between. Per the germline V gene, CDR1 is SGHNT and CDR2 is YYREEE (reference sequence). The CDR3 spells CASSLGGKVYGYTF. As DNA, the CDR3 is TGTGCCAGCAGCTTGGGAGGGAAGGTCTATGGCTACACCTTC. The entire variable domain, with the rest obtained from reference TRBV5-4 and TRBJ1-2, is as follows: ETGVTQSPTHLIKTRGQQVTLRCSSQSGHNTVSWYQQALGQGPQFIFQYYREEENGRGNFPPRFSGLQFPNYSSELNVNALELDDSALYLCASSLGGKVYGYTFGSGTRLTVV.

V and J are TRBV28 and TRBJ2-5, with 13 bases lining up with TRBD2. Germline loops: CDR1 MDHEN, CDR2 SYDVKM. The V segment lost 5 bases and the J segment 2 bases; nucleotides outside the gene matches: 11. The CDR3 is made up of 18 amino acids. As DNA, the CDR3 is TGTGCCAGCAGTCTACGGACTAGCGGGGGTCTGTGGCAAGAGACCCAGTACTTC. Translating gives CASSLRTSGGLWQETQYF.

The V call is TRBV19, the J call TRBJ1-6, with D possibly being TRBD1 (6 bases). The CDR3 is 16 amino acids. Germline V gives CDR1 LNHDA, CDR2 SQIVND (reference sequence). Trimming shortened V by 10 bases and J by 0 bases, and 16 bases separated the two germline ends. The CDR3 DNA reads TGTGCCACAAGGGACACCCTGAGCTCCTATAATTCACCCCTCCACTTT. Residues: CATRDTLSSYNSPLHF.

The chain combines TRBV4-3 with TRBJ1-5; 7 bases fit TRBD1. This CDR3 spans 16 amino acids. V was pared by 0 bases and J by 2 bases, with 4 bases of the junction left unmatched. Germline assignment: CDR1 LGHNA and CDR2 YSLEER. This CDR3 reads CASSQDRGTGNQPQHF. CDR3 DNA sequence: TGCGCCAGCAGCCAAGATAGGGGGACAGGCAATCAGCCCCAGCATTTT.

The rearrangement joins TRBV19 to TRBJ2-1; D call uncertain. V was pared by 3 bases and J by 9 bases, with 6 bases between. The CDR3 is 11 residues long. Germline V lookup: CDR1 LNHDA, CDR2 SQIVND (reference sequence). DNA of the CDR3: TGTGCCAGTAGTATTAGGGTTGAGCAGTTCTTC. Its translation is CASSIRVEQFF.

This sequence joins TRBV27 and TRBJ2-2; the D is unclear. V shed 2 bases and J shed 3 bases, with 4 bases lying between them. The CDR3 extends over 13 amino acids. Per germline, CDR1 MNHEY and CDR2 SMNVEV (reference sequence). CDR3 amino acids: CASSLEHTGELFF. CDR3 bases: TGTGCCAGCAGTTTAGAGCACACCGGGGAGCTGTTTTTT.

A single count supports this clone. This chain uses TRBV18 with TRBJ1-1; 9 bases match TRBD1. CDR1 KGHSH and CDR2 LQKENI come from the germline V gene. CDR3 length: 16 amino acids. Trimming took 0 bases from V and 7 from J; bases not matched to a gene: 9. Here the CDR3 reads CASSPPTGQGRGEAFF. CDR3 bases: TGTGCCAGCTCACCACCGACGGGACAGGGCAGGGGTGAAGCTTTCTTT.

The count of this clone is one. Here the CDR3 reads CATQGASNQPQHF. The DNA for the CDR3 is TGTGCCACCCAGGGGGCGAGCAATCAGCCCCAGCATTTT. V gene TRBV19 combines with J gene TRBJ1-5; 8 bases line up with TRBD1. With 10 bases clipped from V and 1 base from J, the junction kept 3 bases outside the gene matches. The CDR3 totals 13 residues. In germline, CDR1 is LNHDA, CDR2 SQIVND (reference sequence).